What follows is one TCR beta chain and its context. The data were obtained in a study of glioma-infiltrating T cells after dendritic cell vaccination. As for the study in general: Dendritic cell vaccination trial patients had either newly diagnosed or recurrent glioblastoma.

Primers: 60 V beta forward and 13 J beta reverse. Clones were read by immunoSEQ multiplex PCR, and TCRdb kept only the in-frame ones, dropping some. The sample shows around 78,000 clones, 85% of them seen only once. Sample time point: after dendritic cell vaccination, including at tumor progression/relapse. Patients had residual fresh-frozen tumor tissue and more than two years of survival data. Isocitrate dehydrogenase mutation was absent in all glioblastoma patients. The V and J ends lost 5 bases and 4 bases, in that order; junction bases with no gene match: 3. CDR1 is SNHLY and CDR2 is FYNNEI in the germline V gene. The CDR3 is 14 residues long.

The sequence was collected from a human donor with glioblastoma. J is TRBJ2-1 and V is TRBV2; TRBD2 aligns across 9 bases. The sequenced sample was blood, obtained after dendritic cell vaccination. CDR3 loop: CASSLAGPYNEQFF. In nucleotides, the CDR3 is TGTGCCAGCAGTCTAGCGGGGCCGTACAATGAGCAGTTCTTC.